The TCR beta chain described here comes from a study of control samples from healthy donors and cancer patients. The CDR3 loop spans 15 amino acids. Germline V gene lookup returns CDR1 MNHEY and CDR2 SVGEGT. With V trimmed by 0 bases and J by 9 bases, 8 bases remained unmatched. Profiling relied on immunoSEQ multiplex PCR, and the TCRdb table lists in-frame clones only, not all of them. The data contain around 50,000 clones, around 95% of them singletons. The source material was blood. This TCR was recovered from a man in his thirties or forties in good health. The J gene is TRBJ2-7, the V gene TRBV6-2 or TRBV6-3, with 10 bases matching TRBD2. The CDR3 loop is CASSYSASGRVGQYF. The DNA for the CDR3 is TGTGCCAGCAGTTACTCGGCTAGCGGGAGAGTTGGGCAGTACTTC.